The clone carrying this T cell receptor beta chain was counted at least ten times. Its specificity is unknown. Library construction for TCR beta used iRepertoire HTBI primers and Arm-PCR of CDR3 regions. TCRdb reprocessed the multiplex PCR reads with MiXCR, giving one entry per CDR3 protein. Of approximately 270,000 distinct CDR3 sequences listed, approximately 18% are singletons. This record belongs to a study of regulatory T cells in long-lasting Graves disease. Study-wide results and limits: The study found persistent patients shared more public clonotypes (2,741) than new patients (about 890). Those with persistent Graves' had less TCR diversity than newly diagnosed patients.

V was trimmed by 2 bases and J by 6 bases, leaving 8 bases between them. The CDR3 is made up of 13 amino acids. Germline values: CDR1 SGHAT, CDR2 FQNNGV. Time point reported: newly diagnosed GD, antithyroid drugs for less than 3 months. PBMC RNA was the source of the TCR library. The same sample was also studied in work on T cells in Graves' hyperthyroidism and ophthalmopathy. That work states: The primer set for the first-round RT-PCR of the TCR CDR3 was HTBI. Also found in blood were most expanded thyroid clonotypes above 0.001.

This sequence joins TRBV11-2 and TRBJ1-5; D is unresolved. Specimen: peripheral blood mononuclear cells (PBMCs), collected at new diagnosis, from a patient treated with antithyroid drugs. The TCR comes from a young woman with Graves disease. CDR3 in amino acids: CASSLSDRQPQHF. CDR3 sequence (DNA): TGTGCCAGCAGCTTATCCGACCGTCAGCCCCAGCATTTT. Combining the CDR3 with reference TRBV11-2 and TRBJ1-5 gives the whole variable domain EAGVAQSPRYKIIEKRQSVAFWCNPISGHATLYWYQQILGQGPKLLIQFQNNGVVDDSQLPKDRFSAERLKGVDSTLKIQPAKLEDSAVYLCASSLSDRQPQHFGDGTRLSIL.